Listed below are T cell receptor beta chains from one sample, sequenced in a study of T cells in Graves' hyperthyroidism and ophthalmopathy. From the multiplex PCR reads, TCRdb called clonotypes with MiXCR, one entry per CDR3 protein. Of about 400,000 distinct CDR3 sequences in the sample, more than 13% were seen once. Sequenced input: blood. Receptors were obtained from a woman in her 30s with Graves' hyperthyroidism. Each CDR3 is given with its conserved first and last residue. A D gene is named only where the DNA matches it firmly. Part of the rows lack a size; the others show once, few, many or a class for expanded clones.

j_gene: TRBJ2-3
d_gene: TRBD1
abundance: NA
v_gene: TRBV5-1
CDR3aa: CASSLGQGEADTQYF
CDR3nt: TGCGCCAGCAGCTTGGGACAGGGAGAGGCAGATACGCAGTATTTT

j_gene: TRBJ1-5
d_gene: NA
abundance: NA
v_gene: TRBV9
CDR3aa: CASSAGSRPQHF
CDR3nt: TGTGCCAGCAGCGCGGGGTCACGGCCCCAGCATTTT

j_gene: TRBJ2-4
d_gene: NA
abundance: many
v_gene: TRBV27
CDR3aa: CASSLRGAKNIQYF
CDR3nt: TGTGCCAGCAGTCTCCGGGGGGCCAAAAACATTCAGTACTTC

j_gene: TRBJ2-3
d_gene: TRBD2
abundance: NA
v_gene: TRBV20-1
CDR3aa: CSASLAGREDTQYF
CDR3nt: TGCAGTGCTAGTTTAGCGGGGAGGGAGGATACGCAGTATTTT

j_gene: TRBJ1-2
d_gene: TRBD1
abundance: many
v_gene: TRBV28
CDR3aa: CASSLRGQKIYGYTF
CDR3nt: TGTGCCAGCAGTTTGCGGGGACAGAAGATCTATGGCTACACCTTC

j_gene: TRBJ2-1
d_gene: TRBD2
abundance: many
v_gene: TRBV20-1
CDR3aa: CSASETSDSYNEQFF
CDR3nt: TGCAGTGCTAGCGAGACTAGCGACTCCTACAATGAGCAGTTCTTC

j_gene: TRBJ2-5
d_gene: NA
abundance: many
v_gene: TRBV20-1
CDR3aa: CSARPGGKETQYF
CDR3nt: TGCAGTGCTAGGCCCGGGGGTAAAGAGACCCAGTACTTC

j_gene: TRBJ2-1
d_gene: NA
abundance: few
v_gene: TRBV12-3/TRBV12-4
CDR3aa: CASSALREQFF
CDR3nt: TGTGCCAGCAGCGCCTTAAGGGAGCAGTTCTTC

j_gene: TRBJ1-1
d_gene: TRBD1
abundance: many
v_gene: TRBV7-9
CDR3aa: CASSLTGVSTEAFF
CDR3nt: TGTGCCAGCAGTCTGACAGGGGTTAGCACTGAAGCTTTCTTT

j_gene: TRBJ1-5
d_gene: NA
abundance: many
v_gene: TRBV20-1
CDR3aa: CSARAGGNQPQHF
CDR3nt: TGCAGTGCTAGAGCGGGAGGCAATCAGCCCCAGCATTTT

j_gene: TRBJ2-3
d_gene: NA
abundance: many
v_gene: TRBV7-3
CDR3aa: CASSPGGDTQYF
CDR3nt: TGTGCCAGCAGCCCAGGGGGGGATACGCAGTATTTT

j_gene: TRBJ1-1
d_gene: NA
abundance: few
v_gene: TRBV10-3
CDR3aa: CAISESFEDTEAFF
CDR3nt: TGTGCCATCAGTGAGTCCTTCGAGGACACTGAAGCTTTCTTT

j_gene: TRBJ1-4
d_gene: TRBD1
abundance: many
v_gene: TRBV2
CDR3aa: CASSLTGSTNEKLFF
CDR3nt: TGTGCCAGCAGTTTGACAGGGAGCACTAATGAAAAACTGTTTTTT

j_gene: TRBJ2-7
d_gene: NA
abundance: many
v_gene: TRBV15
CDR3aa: CATSRDREDEQYF
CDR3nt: TGTGCCACCAGCAGAGATAGGGAGGACGAGCAGTACTTC

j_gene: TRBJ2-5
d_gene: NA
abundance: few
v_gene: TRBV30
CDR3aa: CAWSYGQVGYF
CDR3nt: TGTGCCTGGAGTTACGGGCAGGTGGGGTACTTC

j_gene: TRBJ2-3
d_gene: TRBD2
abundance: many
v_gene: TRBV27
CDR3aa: CASSSWTSGMTDTQYF
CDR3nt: TGTGCCAGCAGTTCCTGGACTAGCGGGATGACAGATACGCAGTATTTT

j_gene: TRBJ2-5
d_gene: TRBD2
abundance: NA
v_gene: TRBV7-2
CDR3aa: CASSYQGLAQETQYF
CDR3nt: TGTGCCAGCTCGTACCAAGGACTAGCGCAAGAGACCCAGTACTTC

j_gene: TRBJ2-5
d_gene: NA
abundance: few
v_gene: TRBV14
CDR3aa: CASGPRGRAGTQYF
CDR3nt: TGTGCCAGCGGCCCTCGGGGCAGGGCAGGGACCCAGTACTTC

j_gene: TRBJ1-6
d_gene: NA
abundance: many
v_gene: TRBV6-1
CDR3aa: CASSASEDSPLHF
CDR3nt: TGTGCCAGCAGTGCGTCGGAGGATTCACCCCTCCACTTT

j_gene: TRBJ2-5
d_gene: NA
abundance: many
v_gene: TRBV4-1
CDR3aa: CASSPRRGNKETQYF
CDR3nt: TGCGCCAGCAGCCCACGTCGCGGCAACAAAGAGACCCAGTACTTC

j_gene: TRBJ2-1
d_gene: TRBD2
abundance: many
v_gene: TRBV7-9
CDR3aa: CASSSMLAGGPGYNEQFF
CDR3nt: TGTGCCAGCAGCTCCATGCTAGCGGGAGGGCCGGGATACAATGAGCAGTTCTTC

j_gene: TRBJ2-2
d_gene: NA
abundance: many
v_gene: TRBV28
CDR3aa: CASSTRQAWGTGELFF
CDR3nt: TGTGCCAGCAGTACCCGACAAGCGTGGGGGACCGGGGAGCTGTTTTTT

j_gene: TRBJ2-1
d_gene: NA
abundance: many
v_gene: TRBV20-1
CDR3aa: CSAGGGLGGLGEQFF
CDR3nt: TGCAGTGCTGGCGGAGGTTTAGGCGGTTTGGGCGAGCAGTTCTTC

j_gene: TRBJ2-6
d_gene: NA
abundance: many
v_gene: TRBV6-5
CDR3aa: CASSYHGGGANVLTF
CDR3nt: TGTGCCAGCAGTTATCACGGCGGTGGGGCCAACGTCCTGACTTTC

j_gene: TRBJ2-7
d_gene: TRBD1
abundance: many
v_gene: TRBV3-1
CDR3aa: CASSQEASDRDPYEQYF
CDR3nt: TGTGCCAGCAGCCAAGAAGCCTCGGACAGGGACCCTTACGAGCAGTACTTC

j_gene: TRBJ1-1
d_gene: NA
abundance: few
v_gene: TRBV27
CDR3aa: CASSFWGGTAEAFF
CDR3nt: TGTGCCAGCAGTTTTTGGGGGGGCACTGCTGAAGCTTTCTTT

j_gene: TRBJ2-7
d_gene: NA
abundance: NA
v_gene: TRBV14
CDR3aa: CASSQAGTSHMGEQYF
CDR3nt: TGTGCCAGCAGCCAGGCCGGGACCTCGCATATGGGCGAGCAGTACTTC

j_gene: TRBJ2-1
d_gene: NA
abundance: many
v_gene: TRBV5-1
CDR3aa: CASSLEGSSYNEQFF
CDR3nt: TGTGCCAGCAGTCTAGAGGGTAGCTCCTACAATGAGCAGTTCTTC

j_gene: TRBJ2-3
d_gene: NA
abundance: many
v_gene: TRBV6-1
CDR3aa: CASSAPQVLSYPDTQYF
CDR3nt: TGTGCCAGCAGTGCCCCCCAGGTTCTCTCGTACCCAGATACGCAGTATTTT

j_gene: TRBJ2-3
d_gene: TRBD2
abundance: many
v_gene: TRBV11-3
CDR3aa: CASSPSGSIDTQYF
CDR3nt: TGTGCCAGCAGCCCTAGCGGGAGCATAGATACGCAGTATTTT

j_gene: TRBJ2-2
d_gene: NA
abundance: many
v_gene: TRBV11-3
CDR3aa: CASSLDGGGFELFF
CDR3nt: TGTGCCAGCAGCTTAGATGGAGGGGGCTTTGAGCTGTTTTTT

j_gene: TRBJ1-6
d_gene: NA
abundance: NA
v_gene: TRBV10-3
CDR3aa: CAISESQGSPLHF
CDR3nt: TGTGCCATCAGTGAGTCGCAGGGGTCACCCCTCCACTTT

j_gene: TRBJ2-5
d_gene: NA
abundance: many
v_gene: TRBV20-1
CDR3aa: CSAPKEKQAWETQYF
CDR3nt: TGCAGTGCTCCTAAGGAGAAACAGGCATGGGAGACCCAGTACTTC

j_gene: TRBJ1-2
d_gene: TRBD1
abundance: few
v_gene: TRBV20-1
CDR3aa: CSATQGGRDGYTF
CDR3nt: TGCAGTGCTACCCAGGGGGGACGGGATGGCTACACCTTC

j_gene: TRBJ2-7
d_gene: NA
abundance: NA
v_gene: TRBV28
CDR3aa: CASSLPHTLEQYF
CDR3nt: TGTGCCAGCAGTTTGCCCCACACTCTGGAGCAGTACTTC

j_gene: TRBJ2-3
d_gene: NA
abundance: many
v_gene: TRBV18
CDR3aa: CASSPPTPNTQYF
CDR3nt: TGTGCCAGCTCACCACCAACTCCCAATACGCAGTATTTT

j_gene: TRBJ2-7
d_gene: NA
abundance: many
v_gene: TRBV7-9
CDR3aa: CASSSVEGVFYEQYF
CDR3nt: TGTGCCAGCAGCTCCGTGGAGGGGGTGTTCTACGAGCAGTACTTC